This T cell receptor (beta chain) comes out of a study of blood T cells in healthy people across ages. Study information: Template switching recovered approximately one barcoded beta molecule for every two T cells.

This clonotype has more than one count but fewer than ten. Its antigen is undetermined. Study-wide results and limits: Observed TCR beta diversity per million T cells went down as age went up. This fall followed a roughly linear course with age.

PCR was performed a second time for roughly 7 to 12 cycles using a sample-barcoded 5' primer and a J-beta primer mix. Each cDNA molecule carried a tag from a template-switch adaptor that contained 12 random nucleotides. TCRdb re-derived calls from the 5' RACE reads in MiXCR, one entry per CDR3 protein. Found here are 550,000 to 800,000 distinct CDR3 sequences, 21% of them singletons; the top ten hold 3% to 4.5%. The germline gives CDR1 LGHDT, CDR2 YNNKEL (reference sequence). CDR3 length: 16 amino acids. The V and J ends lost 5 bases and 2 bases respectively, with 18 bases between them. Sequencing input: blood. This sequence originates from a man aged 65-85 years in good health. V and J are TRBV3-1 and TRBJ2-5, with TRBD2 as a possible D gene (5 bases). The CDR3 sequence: CASSVRAETPQETQYF. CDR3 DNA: TGTGCCAGCAGCGTCAGAGCGGAGACGCCGCAAGAGACCCAGTACTTC.